The T cell receptor beta chain described here comes from a study of blood T cell repertoires in COVID-19. Profiled with immunoSEQ multiplex PCR; TCRdb holds only in-frame clones, not every one. Of some 170,000 clones in the sample, about 79% were seen once. V lost 2 bases and J lost 7; bases outside the gene matches: 9. The CDR3 totals 15 residues. Germline V CDR1 and CDR2: LGHDT, YNNKEL (reference sequence). The receptor comes from a man aged 45-60 years who had recovered from COVID-19. The V gene is TRBV3-1 (or the pseudogene TRBV3-2), the J gene TRBJ2-3; 7 bases align to TRBD1. The sequenced sample was PBMCs or T cells enriched from blood (not recorded which). The CDR3: CASSQNDRAPNTQYF. CDR3 nucleotides: TGTGCCAGCAGCCAAAATGACAGGGCCCCAAATACGCAGTATTTT.